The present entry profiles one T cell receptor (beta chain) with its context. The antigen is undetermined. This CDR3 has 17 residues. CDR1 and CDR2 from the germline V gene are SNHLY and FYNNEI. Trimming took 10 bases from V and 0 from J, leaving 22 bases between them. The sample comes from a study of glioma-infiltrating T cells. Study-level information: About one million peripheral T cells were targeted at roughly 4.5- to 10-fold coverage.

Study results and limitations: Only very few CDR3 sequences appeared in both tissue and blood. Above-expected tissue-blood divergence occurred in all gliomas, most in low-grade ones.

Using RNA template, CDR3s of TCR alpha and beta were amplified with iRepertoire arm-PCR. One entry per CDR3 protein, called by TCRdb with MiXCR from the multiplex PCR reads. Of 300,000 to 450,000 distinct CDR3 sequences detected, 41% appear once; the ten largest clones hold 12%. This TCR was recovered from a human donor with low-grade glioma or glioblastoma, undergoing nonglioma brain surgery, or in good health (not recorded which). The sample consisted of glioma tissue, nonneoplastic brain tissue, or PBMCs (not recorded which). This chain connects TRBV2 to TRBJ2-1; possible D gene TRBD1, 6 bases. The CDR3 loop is CATRTWGPGSSYNEQFF. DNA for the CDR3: TGTGCCACCCGAACCTGGGGGCCGGGAAGCTCCTACAATGAGCAGTTCTTC. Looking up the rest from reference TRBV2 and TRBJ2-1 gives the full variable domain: EPEVTQTPSHQVTQMGQEVILRCVPISNHLYFYWYRQILGQKVEFLVSFYNNEISEKSEIFDDQFSVERPDGSNFTLKIRSTKLEDSAMYFCATRTWGPGSSYNEQFFGPGTRLTVL.